The 19 T cell receptor beta chains in this list originate from one sample, sequenced in a study of lymphopenia after photon versus proton radiotherapy. Libraries were prepared by immunoSEQ multiplex PCR; TCRdb keeps only in-frame clonotypes and omits some of them. The sample yields 60,000 to 75,000 clones, approximately 86% seen once. The sample consisted of peripheral blood, taken from a patient treated with proton-based radiotherapy. These receptors all stem from a man older than 75 with esophageal cancer.

The gene calls are TRBV9 and TRBJ2-5; no definite D call. CDR3 length equals 16 residues. The V end lost 2 bases, the J end lost 5 bases, and 19 bases lay between the germline ends. Germline lookup yields CDR1 SGDLS and CDR2 YYNGEE. The CDR3: CASSVQPSLRGETQYF. CDR3 bases: TGTGCCAGCAGCGTCCAACCCTCGTTGCGTGGGGAGACCCAGTACTTC.

This clone came up once. The rearrangement uses TRBV5-4 and TRBJ2-3, with D tentatively TRBD1 (6 bases). The length of the CDR3 is 13 residues. Trimming took off 9 bases at V and 1 base at J, with 12 bases between the two ends. Germline lookup yields CDR1 SGHNT and CDR2 YYREEE (reference sequence). The CDR3 nucleotides are TGTGCCACCCAGGGGCGCGGCACAGATACGCAGTATTTT. Residues: CATQGRGTDTQYF.

In its sample, this clone was seen a few times. This sequence joins TRBV29-1 and TRBJ2-5; D call uncertain. Looked up from germline, CDR1 is SQVTM and CDR2 is ANQGSEA. V was cut by 6 bases and J by 2 bases, with 7 bases left in between. This CDR3 comprises 11 residues. CDR3 sequence: CSVYEQETQYF. The CDR3 bases are TGCAGCGTATACGAACAAGAGACCCAGTACTTC.

CDR3 in DNA: TGTGCCAGCAGGACAGGGGGTGGGAATCAGCCCCAGCATTTT. It specifies CASRTGGGNQPQHF. The rearrangement uses TRBV6-1 and TRBJ1-5, with 9 bases that match TRBD1. The length of the CDR3 is 14 residues. Germline CDR1 reads MNHNS; CDR2 reads SASEGT. The ends lost 6 bases at V and 4 bases at J; junction bases unmatched: 4.

This rearrangement joins TRBV30 to TRBJ2-6; the D gene could be TRBD1 or TRBD2 (5 bases each). The germline V gene has CDR1 GTSNPN and CDR2 SVGIG (reference sequence). Trimming shortened V by 4 bases and J by 3 bases, and 10 bases separated the two germline ends. CDR3 length equals 14 residues. The CDR3 sequence: CAWNLGVGANVLTF. The CDR3 DNA reads as TGTGCCTGGAATCTGGGGGTTGGGGCCAACGTCCTGACTTTC.

The CDR3 loop reads CASRRDGTYEQYF. DNA for the CDR3: TGCGCCAGCAGACGGGACGGAACCTACGAGCAGTACTTC. The chain combines TRBV5-1 with TRBJ2-7, with D possibly called TRBD1 or TRBD2 (5 bases each). V was clipped by 5 bases and J by 2 bases, with 11 bases between them. Germline V lookup: CDR1 SGHRS, CDR2 YFSETQ. CDR3 length: 13 residues.

This chain joins TRBV4-3 and TRBJ1-3; D remains ambiguous. Germline assignment: CDR1 LGHNA and CDR2 YSLEER. The CDR3 is 14 amino acids. V was trimmed by 0 bases and J by 2 bases, leaving 5 bases between them. CDR3 in amino acids: CASSQDLPGNTIYF. CDR3 nucleotide sequence: TGCGCCAGCAGCCAAGATCTCCCTGGAAACACCATATATTTT.

This chain connects TRBV7-2 to TRBJ2-7, with D unclear. The germline V gene encodes CDR1 SGHTA and CDR2 FQGNSA. The CDR3 covers 13 residues. The V end lost 2 bases, the J end lost 4 bases, and 9 bases lay between the germline ends. The CDR3 here is CASSLFGGYEQYF. The CDR3, as DNA: TGTGCCAGCAGCTTATTTGGTGGGTACGAGCAGTACTTC. Variable domain in full (rest from reference TRBV7-2 and TRBJ2-7): GAGVSQSPSNKVTEKGKDVELRCDPISGHTALYWYRQSLGQGLEFLIYFQGNSAPDKSGLPSDRFSAERTGGSVSTLTIQRTQQEDSAVYLCASSLFGGYEQYFGPGTRLTVT.

CDR3 loop: CASSDEGRLSSYNEQFF. The CDR3 DNA sequence: TGCGCCAGCAGCGACGAGGGGAGACTGAGCTCCTACAATGAGCAGTTCTTC. V and J are TRBV5-1 and TRBJ2-1; D possibly uses TRBD1 or TRBD2 (5 bases each). Germline values: CDR1 SGHRS, CDR2 YFSETQ. Trimming took 4 bases from V and 0 from J, leaving 17 bases between them. This CDR3 has 17 residues.

This clone appeared a single time. This sequence joins TRBV5-1 and TRBJ2-5, with a weak D call TRBD2 (5 bases). The ends were cut back, 4 bases at V and 2 bases at J, with 15 bases in the middle. The CDR3 has 15 residues. The germline CDR1 and CDR2 sequences are SGHRS and YFSETQ. The CDR3 region has the DNA TGCGCCAGCAGCCCCGGGGTAGCGAGACAAGAGACCCAGTACTTC. It encodes CASSPGVARQETQYF.

The rearrangement links TRBV5-1 to TRBJ2-1, with D unclear. Trimming took 4 bases from V and 7 from J, leaving 15 bases between them. CDR1 SGHRS and CDR2 YFSETQ come from the germline V gene. CDR3 size: 14 residues. The CDR3 reads CASSPGSSPNEQFF. In nucleotides, the CDR3 is TGCGCCAGCAGCCCTGGCTCTAGTCCAAATGAGCAGTTCTTC.

V usage is TRBV19 and J usage is TRBJ1-4; 7 bases are shared with TRBD1. V lost 4 bases and J lost 5; bases outside the gene matches: 10. The germline V gene has CDR1 LNHDA and CDR2 SQIVND (reference sequence). The CDR3 runs 16 residues. The CDR3 sequence is CASSKGGGSPNEKLFF. The CDR3 bases are TGTGCCAGTAGTAAGGGAGGGGGCTCACCAAATGAAAAACTGTTTTTT.

The chain carries TRBV5-1 and TRBJ2-3; D gene ambiguous. The CDR3 has 13 amino acids. The ends were cut back, 0 bases at V and 4 bases at J, with 6 bases in the middle. Germline V lookup: CDR1 SGHRS, CDR2 YFSETQ. The CDR3 protein is CASSLVVSDTQYF. The CDR3 DNA follows: TGCGCCAGCAGCTTGGTGGTGTCAGATACGCAGTATTTT. Full variable domain (missing parts from reference TRBV5-1 and TRBJ2-3): KAGVTQTPRYLIKTRGQQVTLSCSPISGHRSVSWYQQTPGQGLQFLFEYFSETQRNKGNFPGRFSGRQFSNSRSEMNVSTLELGDSALYLCASSLVVSDTQYFGPGTRLTVL.

The J gene is TRBJ1-1, the V gene TRBV28; TRBD1 matches at 7 bases. Germline V CDR1 and CDR2: MDHEN, SYDVKM. The CDR3 loop spans 13 amino acids. Losses at the gene ends were 4 bases for V and 2 bases for J; bases not matched to a gene: 1. CDR3 DNA sequence: TGTGCCAGCAGTTCAGGGGGTAACACTGAAGCTTTCTTT. The encoded protein is CASSSGGNTEAFF.

The genes are TRBV5-4 and TRBJ2-1; D remains ambiguous. Deletions cut 4 bases from V and 8 bases from J, with 13 bases between. Germline V gene sequence: CDR1 SGHNT, CDR2 YYREEE (reference sequence). CDR3 size: 13 residues. The CDR3 protein is CASSPHWADEQFF. The CDR3 nucleotides read TGTGCCAGCAGCCCACATTGGGCGGATGAGCAGTTCTTC.

The rearrangement links TRBV7-7 to TRBJ2-7, with 11 bases fitting TRBD1. CDR1 and CDR2 (germline): SSHAT, FNYEAQ (reference sequence). Germline trimming cut 5 bases from V and 6 bases from J; bases unmatched to any gene: 3. This CDR3 is 13 amino acids long. This CDR3 reads CASSPGTGGEQYF. The DNA for the CDR3 is TGTGCCAGCAGCCCCGGGACAGGGGGCGAGCAGTACTTC.

The chain employs TRBV19 and TRBJ1-3; 8 bases map to TRBD1. This CDR3 has 16 residues. Germline CDR1 is LNHDA and CDR2 is SQIVND (reference sequence). The V gene end was trimmed by 5 bases and the J gene end by 4 bases; junction bases not matched to a gene: 10. CDR3 amino acids: CASSPRDRFGGNTIYF. The DNA of the CDR3 is TGTGCCAGTAGTCCCCGGGACAGGTTCGGAGGAAACACCATATATTTT.

CDR3 bases: TGTGCCAGCAGCTTAGACCGGCCAGGGGAGGACGAGCAGTACTTC. Its translation: CASSLDRPGEDEQYF. V gene TRBV11-2 combines with J gene TRBJ2-7, with D possibly called TRBD1 or TRBD2 (6 bases each). CDR1 is SGHAT and CDR2 is FQNNGV in the germline V gene. V lost 0 bases, J lost 5 bases, and 14 bases lay in between. CDR3 length: 15 residues.

The chain combines TRBV5-6 with TRBJ2-7; 7 positions match TRBD1. V dropped 3 bases and J dropped 2; count of bases not matched to a gene: 11. Per the germline V gene, CDR1 is SGHDT and CDR2 is YYEEEE. The CDR3 loop spans 16 amino acids. The CDR3 is CASSSKPRQGTYEQYF. CDR3 nucleotides: TGTGCCAGCAGCTCCAAGCCCAGACAGGGAACCTACGAGCAGTACTTC.